The present T cell receptor beta chain was sequenced within a study of shared clonotypes between healthy human individuals. The study, taken as a whole, reports: It was the non-shared clonotypes that had lower generation probabilities than clonotypes shared by all four donors.

Assay used: immunoSEQ multiplex PCR; TCRdb lists only in-frame clones, some missing. The table shows about 1 million clones, with about 75% occurring only once. Remarks on this clone: Its antigen remains unknown.

This CDR3 is 16 amino acids long. The clonotype originates from a man between 18 and 35 years old in good health. Source material: memory CD4+ T cells sorted from blood. Noted subset: CD45RA-negative fraction. The chain links TRBV12-2 to TRBJ1-3; TRBD1, as called in the table, went unchecked against the DNA. TRBV12-2 is a pseudogene locus. The CDR3 coding sequence is TGTGCAAGTCGCTTACCGGGACAAGGAAAAGGAAACACCATATATTTT. Encoded protein: CASRLPGQGKGNTIYF.